The TCR beta chain under discussion was sequenced for a study of cytomegalovirus exposure and HLA in healthy donors (dated by TCRdb to 2017 to 2019). For the study in its entirety: According to an earlier analysis of 587 of the donors, about 180 million T cells yielded over 100 million unique TCR beta sequences and approximately 280 Gb of sequence data. In a later analysis, previously published TCR beta repertoires from 550 to 750 donors were re-analyzed and high-resolution HLA genotyping was added so that TCR occurrence patterns could be studied. Four or five DR-DQ haplotypes were handled as single units for association and clustering, since linkage in the cohort was strong. The study aimed to test whether signatures of past pathogen exposure could be identified by cataloging public T cell receptors. Of the roughly 400 genotyped donors, 81% fell in the genetic ancestry cluster associated with self-reported Caucasian donors. The study combined high-throughput TCR immunosequencing, statistical association of individual TCRs with disease status, and machine learning to predict cytomegalovirus infection status. Rather than using new phenotypic data, the later analysis identified candidate immune exposures from TCR beta sequences and from how often those sequences occurred across donors. An earlier analysis of nearly 600 of the donors applied high-throughput TCR beta sequencing to assess whether each TCR beta V gene segment acted as functional or pseudogenic. HLA typing covered class I and class II loci at four-digit resolution. Using immunosequencing, the study profiled T cell repertoires from around 670 subjects and related those repertoires to cytomegalovirus serostatus. Roughly 300 gigabases of sequencing data and approximately 85 million unique TCR sequences were included in an early release covering roughly 600 HLA-typed donors. The number of donors typed differed by locus, with roughly 620-630 for A, B, C, DRB1 and DQB1, approximately 500 for DQA1, 600 to 610 for DPA1, and approximately 470 for DPB1. Donor age, sex, ethnicity and CMV serostatus were collected together with the repertoire data. Among some 400 genotyped donors of the cohort, an average of around 240,000 unique TCR beta nucleotide sequences were sequenced per donor, around 18% of them non-productive. In a later genetic analysis, genome-wide SNP genotypes for about three fifths of the 666 donors were used, and that subset was treated as a discovery cohort. All discovery cohort repertoires had been generated on a single sequencing platform. A separate validation cohort of some 130 different subjects was used in addition to the approximately 610-subject first cohort. Points the paper makes about the study in general: In an earlier analysis of some 640 of the donors, most TCR beta V segments were observed in productive rearrangements about 87% or about 30% of the time, broadly matching IMGT annotations. A later analysis found that most CMV-associated TCR beta chains appeared HLA-restricted, with HLA associations seemingly driven largely by CMV exposure. The presence/absence analyses assumed that sequencing depth was roughly uniform across donors, and that assumption may not be true. Some IMGT-functional V segments, including TRBV6-2 and TRBV6-3, could not be told apart with the 87-base-pair reads, so those segments were excluded. An association between a missense DCLRE1C variant and V-gene and J-gene trimming of TCR beta chains was found in a later genetic analysis and replicated in an independent cohort. Most TCR sequences were observed very rarely across donors, whereas some public TCRs were present in many individuals. A later analysis found that HLA-associated TCR beta chains were more clonally expanded and had lower generation probabilities than equally common non-associated chains. CMV serostatus was the only immune exposure information available for the cohort. Linkage disequilibrium might explain the correlated functional status among segregating V segments, but an unknown experimental factor could not be ruled out. Cytomegalovirus status was reported to be diagnosed by the classifier with high specificity and sensitivity in both the original and validation cohorts. A further reported finding was that TCR beta sequences accurately predicted the HLA-A and HLA-B alleles for most subjects in the first cohort. Because HLA typing was unavailable for some donors at each locus, only the typed subset was used in association tests. The authors suggested that the approach could potentially be extended to other disease states and immunological phenotypes. In this cohort, only TCR beta chains were sequenced, and detectable features were limited by the absence of alpha or paired-chain data. According to a later genetic analysis, donors in an Asian-associated ancestry cluster had fewer N-insertions in productive TCRs than the approximately 670-donor mean. A group of highly shared sequence variants was considered likely to be a technical artifact of the sequencing pipeline. A few of the identified cytomegalovirus-associated TCR beta chains were confirmed in vitro to be specific for cytomegalovirus antigens. The study listed 150 to 200 TCR beta chains as associated with cytomegalovirus. Specific HLA alleles were associated with about 17,000 TCR beta sequences at a false discovery rate of 0.05 in a later analysis. Several of the top co-occurrence clusters appeared to be linked to parvovirus B19, influenza, CMV and Epstein-Barr virus, according to a later analysis. About 17 rarely observed V segments, including chromosome 9 orphons, were excluded from the earlier analysis of about 600 of the donors because counts were too low. When HLA alleles, especially DR and DQ, strongly co-occurred, attributing TCR associations to individual alleles was difficult. According to a later analysis, TCR association rates differed among HLA loci, with DRB1 alleles showing the most associated TCRs and HLA-C alleles showing the fewest.

The library was made by the immunoSEQ multiplex PCR assay. For the multiplex PCR, a mixture combining 60 forward primers for TCR Vbeta segments and 13 reverse primers for TCR Jbeta segments was used. The CDR3 region of rearranged TCR beta genes was amplified from genomic DNA with a multiplex PCR assay. On the Illumina HiSeq System, the amplified TCR beta libraries were sequenced as 87-base-pair reads. On the authors' methods: A later analysis tallied roughly 78 million unique TCR beta chains across the 700 or so repertoires, and 10 million to 11 million of those chains were shared by two or more donors. Raw reads were error-corrected and collapsed into unique sequences with a nearest-neighbor algorithm that merged closely related sequences to remove PCR and sequencing errors. Alignment of CDR3 sequences to IMGT reference sequences was used to assign V, D and J gene segments. For a sequence to be retained, a match of at least six nucleotides was required to both a V gene segment and a J gene segment. Rearrangements were classified as productive when the CDR3 lacked stop codons and remained in frame with V and J, and all other rearrangements were classified as non-productive. CDR3 was defined by IMGT convention, running from the second conserved V-encoded cysteine to the conserved J-encoded phenylalanine. The earlier analysis of 550 to 650 of the donors excluded any sequence lacking an unambiguous match to a single V gene segment. An earlier analysis of approximately 590 of the donors called V segments functional above 56.7% productive rearrangements and segregating when the between-donor standard deviation exceeded 5%. A statistical classification framework was developed to diagnose cytomegalovirus status using the catalog of TCR beta chain sequences. In a later analysis, TCR nucleotide sequences were compared against IMGT/GENE-DB human TR gene sequences so that V and J genes could be assigned. Using the TCRdist pipeline, a later analysis assigned CDR3 sequences along with most-parsimonious VDJ recombination scenarios. In a later analysis, each TCR beta chain was defined by its CDR3 amino acid sequence together with its V-gene family, and reads lacking a unique V-gene family were excluded. In a later analysis, around 650 highly shared, low-generation-probability nucleotide sequences were removed to address suspected cross-contamination and a sequencing artifact. In a later analysis, a clonal expansion index for each public chain was calculated from normalized within-repertoire ranks of inferred template counts. In a later analysis, generation probabilities were computed using a VDJ recombination model fitted to out-of-frame rearrangements, and the results were checked against IGoR. Hypergeometric tests were used in a later analysis to score TCR-TCR, TCR-HLA and TCR-CMV co-occurrence, with a repertoire-size bias correction applied to the TCR pairs. To estimate false discovery rates, a later analysis permuted the HLA or CMV assignments 20 times. In a later analysis, co-occurring TCRs were grouped with DBSCAN, and TCRdist sequence similarity was added when clustering was performed within HLA-allele-positive subsets. Repertoires with fewer than 30,000 or more than 120,000 public chains, plus five repertoires with anomalous nucleotide sharing, were excluded from co-occurrence clustering. This immuneACCESS table, as held by TCRdb, lists in-frame sequences with V and J called but not all clones. Of the missing ones, under half trace to an unresolved V gene in checked studies; the others have no known cause. V and J calls and clone size are as listed in that table; D and trimming were resolved from the DNA. This sample comprises approximately 190,000 clones, over 65% of them detected only once. The ten largest clonotypes hold approximately 3.6% of the sample.

V is reduced by 4 bases and J by 4 bases, leaving a spacing of 16 bases between them. The CDR3 starts with the cysteine, ends with the phenylalanine, and has 15 residues. The retained sequence is limited to the CDR3, 45 bases, with the frame set at the first base. Reading the germline V gene gives CDR1 SGHVS and CDR2 FNYEAQ. Concerning this clone itself: What this receptor recognizes is not known. Within one base of it there is no much larger clone, and no base qualities were kept.

The cohort was made up of 666 healthy bone marrow donors. Cohort members were all nominally healthy when sampled, although unrecorded immune exposures were likely present. The donor was CMV seropositive and belonged to the group of more than 250 seropositive cohort members. A peripheral blood sample was collected from each donor, and TCR beta sequencing was performed on peripheral blood mononuclear cells. Genomic DNA extraction from the blood cell samples was performed with the Qiagen DNeasy Blood Extraction Kit. The TCR was taken from a middle-aged man in good health and CMV-seropositive. The rearrangement combines TRBV7-6 with TRBJ1-2, and TRBD1 may be the D gene, going by 5 matching bases. Sequenced input: PBMCs. The bases are TGTGCCAGCAGCTCGACGGCGGGACGGAGCTATGGCTACACCTTC. This gives the protein CASSSTAGRSYGYTF.